These 22 T cell receptor beta chains came from one sample sequenced in a study of T cell repertoires in cytomegalovirus infection. TCRdb ran MiXCR on the reads and lists one entry per CDR3 protein. The data hold around 800,000 distinct CDR3 sequences, with around a third observed a single time. The antigens of these receptors remain unknown. The specimen comprised cultured CD8+ T cells from PBMCs, sampled from culture after CMV antigen stimulation. All receptors come from a human donor in good health (CMV status not recorded). Some clones in this sample may be carry-over from other donors' samples.

This clonotype was recorded many times. Here the CDR3 reads CASSLYRGEAFF. CDR3 bases: TGTGCCAGCAGCTTATATCGTGGTGAAGCTTTCTTT. V is TRBV7-2 and J is TRBJ1-1; unclear D gene. The length of the CDR3 is 12 residues. V was cut by 2 bases and J by 7 bases, with 8 bases left in between. Germline V gives CDR1 SGHTA, CDR2 FQGNSA. The whole variable domain, remainder taken from reference TRBV7-2 and TRBJ1-1, is GAGVSQSPSNKVTEKGKDVELRCDPISGHTALYWYRQSLGQGLEFLIYFQGNSAPDKSGLPSDRFSAERTGGSVSTLTIQRTQQEDSAVYLCASSLYRGEAFFGQGTRLTVV.

The rearrangement uses TRBV13 and TRBJ1-5; 8 nucleotides match TRBD1. This CDR3 is built from 16 residues. With 0 bases clipped from V and 6 bases from J, the junction kept 7 bases outside the gene matches. Germline V gives CDR1 PRHDT, CDR2 FYEKMQ (reference sequence). The CDR3 sequence: CASSLGIRGQGQPQHF. The DNA for the CDR3 is TGTGCCAGCAGCTTAGGGATCAGGGGGCAAGGTCAGCCCCAGCATTTT.

V gene TRBV7-8 combines with J gene TRBJ2-5; D perhaps matches TRBD1 (5 bases). Between the trimmed V and J ends, which lost 1 base and 1 base, there was a span of 16 bases. This CDR3 is 17 amino acids long. Germline CDR1 reads SGHVS; CDR2 reads FQNEAQ. CDR3 region: CASSLVITVGVQETQYF. The CDR3 DNA reads TGTGCCAGCAGCTTAGTAATAACTGTAGGGGTCCAAGAGACCCAGTACTTC. The complete variable domain, with remaining parts taken from reference TRBV7-8 and TRBJ2-5, reads GAGVSQSPRYKVAKRGQDVALRCDPISGHVSLFWYQQALGQGPEFLTYFQNEAQLDKSGLPSDRFFAERPEGSVSTLKIQRTQQEDSAVYLCASSLVITVGVQETQYFGPGTRLLVL.

This chain connects TRBV5-5 to TRBJ2-3; D not certain. The CDR3 runs 13 residues. Trimming pared 4 bases from V and 6 bases from J, leaving 12 bases between. CDR1 SGHKS and CDR2 YYEKEE come from the germline V gene (reference sequence). The CDR3 region is CASSLIRLDTQYF. The CDR3 DNA is TGTGCCAGCAGCCTGATTCGCCTCGATACGCAGTATTTT.

On this clonotype: A much larger clone differs from this one at a single base, so this may be a read error. V and J are TRBV7-2 and TRBJ1-6; weak D call: TRBD1 (5 bases). The CDR3 has 15 amino acids. The germline CDR1 and CDR2 sequences are SGHTA and FQGNSA. Trimming pared 1 base from V and 2 bases from J, leaving 6 bases between. For the CDR3, the DNA is TGTACCAGCAGCTTAGGAGGGGCCTATAATTCACCCCTCCACTTT. Translating gives CTSSLGGAYNSPLHF.

In its sample, this clonotype was seen a few times. A much more abundant neighbour one base away suggests this may be a read error. The chain links TRBV19 to TRBJ2-2; D is ambiguous. Between the trimmed V and J ends, which lost 3 bases and 3 bases, there was a span of 5 bases. CDR3 length: 13 amino acids. The germline gives CDR1 LNHDA, CDR2 SQIVND (reference sequence). CDR3 amino acids: CASSIGDTGELFF. CDR3 sequence (DNA): TGTGCCAGTAGTATTGGGGACACCGGGGAGCTGTTTTTT.

V is TRBV25-1 and J is TRBJ1-1; D is unclear. V lost 4 bases and J lost 9, with 9 bases in between. The germline gives CDR1 MGHDK, CDR2 SYGVNS. This CDR3 contains 11 residues. The CDR3 protein is CASSAGHKAFF. For the CDR3, the DNA is TGTGCCAGCAGTGCCGGCCATAAAGCTTTCTTT.

The CDR3, as DNA: TGTGCCAGCAGCCTGGGGGGACAGGGGGCATGGAAAGCTTTCTTT. Amino acids: CASSLGGQGAWKAFF. The chain recombines TRBV7-9 with TRBJ1-1; 12 bases match TRBD1. The CDR3 consists of 15 residues. V was clipped by 5 bases and J by 9 bases; unmatched bases: 10. The germline V gene has CDR1 SEHNR and CDR2 FQNEAQ (reference sequence).

This clonotype was picked up many times. This chain joins TRBV7-8 and TRBJ2-1; D is ambiguous. Per germline, CDR1 SGHVS and CDR2 FQNEAQ. Trimming left V 3 bases short and J 4 bases short, with 19 bases between. CDR3 length equals 17 residues. The CDR3 loop is CASSFSNSLHSYNEQFF. CDR3 DNA: TGTGCCAGCAGCTTTTCAAACTCCCTCCACTCATACAATGAGCAGTTCTTC.

The rearrangement joins TRBV7-9 to TRBJ1-2, with D hard to call. The germline V gene encodes CDR1 SEHNR and CDR2 FQNEAQ (reference sequence). This CDR3 has 14 amino acids. V was pared by 1 base and J by 3 bases, with 9 bases between. The CDR3 DNA reads TGTGCCAGCAGCTTAGGGTCGGCGGACTATGGCTACACCTTC. Its translation is CASSLGSADYGYTF.

The sample holds many counts of this clonotype. The gene calls are TRBV7-8 and TRBJ2-3; 8 bases fit TRBD1. Germline V CDR1 and CDR2: SGHVS, FQNEAQ. The CDR3 is 16 residues long. Trimming took 5 bases from V and 4 from J; bases not matched to a gene: 11. The CDR3 coding sequence is TGTGCCAGCAGCCCCGGGGTGGCAGGGGGCGCAGATACGCAGTATTTT. It yields the protein CASSPGVAGGADTQYF.

This clonotype was found many times. The rearrangement links TRBV12-3 or TRBV12-4 to TRBJ1-3, with D unresolved. CDR3 length: 17 amino acids. Trimming took 3 bases from V and 0 from J, leaving 15 bases between them. CDR3 residues: CASSLRLETDSGNTIYF. The CDR3 nucleotides read TGTGCCAGCAGTTTGCGCCTTGAAACAGACTCTGGAAACACCATATATTTT.

The rearrangement uses TRBV6-8 and TRBJ2-7, with 9 bases fitting TRBD1. Germline V gene sequence: CDR1 MNHGY, CDR2 SAAAGT. CDR3 size: 13 residues. Trimming removed 6 bases from V and 2 bases from J; junction bases left unmatched: 2. CDR3 protein: CASSRDRAYEQYF. The CDR3 DNA reads as TGTGCCAGCAGCCGGGACAGGGCCTACGAGCAGTACTTC.

In its sample, this clonotype was seen a few times. The V gene is TRBV7-9, the J gene TRBJ2-3; 7 nucleotides line up with TRBD1. Germline values: CDR1 SEHNR, CDR2 FQNEAQ (reference sequence). The CDR3 has 16 residues. V lost 5 bases to trimming and J lost 5 bases; unmatched junction nucleotides: 13. CDR3 DNA: TGTGCCAGCAGCCCCCCCAACAGGGGAGAAGGAGATACGCAGTATTTT. It encodes CASSPPNRGEGDTQYF.

The sample holds a few counts of this clonotype. The CDR3 DNA reads TGTGCCAGCAGGCCTTATGAGGCAGGGGAGACCCAGTACTTC. Translating gives CASRPYEAGETQYF. The V gene is TRBV2, the J gene TRBJ2-5, with D perhaps matching TRBD1 (5 bases). CDR3 size: 14 residues. Per the germline V gene, CDR1 is SNHLY and CDR2 is FYNNEI. Trimming removed 6 bases from V and 5 bases from J, with 16 bases in between.

In this sample, this clonotype turned up many times. The chain combines TRBV11-2 with TRBJ1-2; maybe TRBD1 (5 bases). Germline loops: CDR1 SGHAT, CDR2 FQNNGV. The CDR3 extends over 18 amino acids. V gave up 2 bases and J gave up 0 bases, with 19 bases separating them. CDR3 DNA sequence: TGTGCCAGCAGCTTATATGGACTGGGGCAGGGTCCTAACTATGGCTACACCTTC. Its protein product is CASSLYGLGQGPNYGYTF.

The chain recombines TRBV29-1 with TRBJ2-1; TRBD1 matches at 10 bases. The V and J ends lost 4 bases and 8 bases, in that order; junction bases with no gene match: 11. The CDR3 is made up of 15 amino acids. In germline, CDR1 is SQVTM, CDR2 ANQGSEA. CDR3 nucleotide sequence: TGCAGCGTTGTCCCCTGGGGACAGGGGTTGGATGAGCAGTTCTTC. Protein: CSVVPWGQGLDEQFF.

This clonotype was counted a few times. The chain joins TRBV6-2 or TRBV6-3 to TRBJ2-7, with D unclear. In germline, CDR1 is MNHEY, CDR2 SVGEGT. The V gene lost 0 bases and the J gene lost 5 bases, with 5 bases spanning the gap. The CDR3 has 12 amino acids. In DNA form, the CDR3 reads TGTGCCAGCAGTTACTCTGGGGACGAGCAGTACTTC. Translation gives CASSYSGDEQYF.

This clonotype was seen a few times. The chain combines TRBV6-5 with TRBJ1-1, with 8 bases aligning to TRBD1. Germline CDR1 MNHEY, CDR2 SVGAGI. V lost 9 bases and J lost 4; bases outside the gene matches: 7. The CDR3 length is 13 residues. The CDR3 coding sequence is TGTGCCAGTTTTCCTACAGGGGGCACTGAAGCTTTCTTT. It codes for CASFPTGGTEAFF.

CDR3 amino acids: CASSPKGQAEFEETQYF. The CDR3 nucleotides are TGTGCCAGCAGCCCGAAAGGACAGGCAGAATTCGAAGAGACCCAGTACTTC. The chain couples TRBV7-3 to TRBJ2-5; 7 nucleotides match TRBD1. Germline CDR1 and CDR2: SGHTA and FQGTGA. J lost 3 bases, V lost 5 bases, and 15 bases had no gene match. CDR3 length: 17 amino acids.

This clonotype was seen many times. DNA of the CDR3: TGTGCCAGCAGTTACTCGATAGCTTTTACGACAGATACGCAGTATTTT. Translated: CASSYSIAFTTDTQYF. The J gene is TRBJ2-3, the V gene TRBV6-5; D is undetermined. This CDR3 spans 16 amino acids. Germline values: CDR1 MNHEY, CDR2 SVGAGI. Trimming removed 0 bases from V and 3 bases from J, with 13 bases in between.

In its sample, this clonotype was seen a few times. The chain carries TRBV20-1 and TRBJ2-2, with D perhaps TRBD2 (7 bases). The length of the CDR3 is 16 residues. CDR1 DFQATT and CDR2 SNEGSKA come from the germline V gene (reference sequence). V lost 1 base and J 6 bases, leaving 18 bases between the germline ends. Here the CDR3 reads CSARAWATGGPGELFF. The CDR3 nucleotides are TGCAGTGCTAGAGCTTGGGCCACCGGGGGGCCCGGGGAGCTGTTTTTT.